This T cell receptor (beta chain) was profiled in a study of control samples from healthy donors and cancer patients. The germline CDR1 and CDR2 sequences are MNHEY and SVGAGI. Deletions cut 11 bases from V and 2 bases from J, with 16 bases between. The CDR3 extends over 14 amino acids. Assay: immunoSEQ multiplex PCR; the TCRdb copy retains only in-frame clones and omits some. Here the sample table reports about 200,000 clones. Sequenced: blood. The chain uses TRBV6-5 and TRBJ1-5; perhaps TRBD1 as D (6 bases). This receptor was identified in a woman in her twenties or thirties in good health. CDR3: CAGSTGHRNQPQHF. As DNA, the CDR3 is TGTGCCGGCTCCACAGGGCATCGCAATCAGCCCCAGCATTTT.